This T cell receptor beta chain was documented in a study of T cells in Graves' hyperthyroidism and ophthalmopathy. Using RNA transcripts as the source, TCR beta CDR3 regions were amplified. HTBI primers were employed in a first-round RT-PCR of the TCR CDR3. TCRdb reprocessed the multiplex PCR reads with MiXCR, giving one entry per CDR3 protein. This table has hundreds of thousands of distinct CDR3 sequences, 45% appearing once. Study-wide results and limits: Researchers report that a 13 V-J model separated ophthalmopathy from stable hyperthyroidism. Most thyroid-expanded clonotypes above 0.001 were also found in blood.

Concerning this clonotype: Its antigen is not known.

Orbital computed tomography, thyroid ultrasound, serum thyroxine and TRAb, and clinical symptoms together informed the diagnoses. CDR3 length: 13 amino acids. CDR1 is SGDLS and CDR2 is YYNGEE in the germline V gene. V dropped 4 bases and J dropped 6 bases, with 12 bases sitting between them. V gene TRBV9 combines with J gene TRBJ2-3, with D unclear. The TCR originated in an adult man with Graves' disease, either hyperthyroidism or ophthalmopathy (not recorded which). Source material: peripheral blood or thyroid tissue (not recorded which). The CDR3 DNA reads as TGTGCCAGCAGCCCCCCAGTCGGGGATACGCAGTATTTT. Residues: CASSPPVGDTQYF.